Reported below is one T cell receptor beta chain. The antigen remains unidentified. Germline lookup yields CDR1 SGDLS and CDR2 YYNGEE. The CDR3 is made up of 13 amino acids. Trimming shortened V by 2 bases and J by 8 bases, and 8 bases separated the two germline ends. Preparation of the TCRbeta library involved a method that used unique molecular identifiers. TCRdb processed the PCR reads anew with MiXCR; each CDR3 protein has one entry. Of approximately 800,000 distinct CDR3 sequences detected, around 15% appear once; the ten largest clones hold around 5%. These data originate in a study of T-cell reconstitution after alpha-beta-depleted transplantation in children. Study-level results: About two months after transplant, alpha-beta T cells reportedly came from several hundred expanded graft clones.

This TCR was recovered from a male patient younger than 18 who had a stem cell transplant for acute lymphoblastic leukemia, so the T cells may come from the graft donor. This rearrangement joins TRBV9 to TRBJ1-6; TRBD1 might be the D (5 bases). The sample here was PBMCs, mostly from graft donor cells, taken 360 days after TCRalphabeta/CD19-depleted stem cell transplant. The CDR3 loop is CASSVGGDSPLHF. The CDR3 bases are TGTGCCAGCAGCGTGGGGGGGGATTCACCCCTCCACTTT.